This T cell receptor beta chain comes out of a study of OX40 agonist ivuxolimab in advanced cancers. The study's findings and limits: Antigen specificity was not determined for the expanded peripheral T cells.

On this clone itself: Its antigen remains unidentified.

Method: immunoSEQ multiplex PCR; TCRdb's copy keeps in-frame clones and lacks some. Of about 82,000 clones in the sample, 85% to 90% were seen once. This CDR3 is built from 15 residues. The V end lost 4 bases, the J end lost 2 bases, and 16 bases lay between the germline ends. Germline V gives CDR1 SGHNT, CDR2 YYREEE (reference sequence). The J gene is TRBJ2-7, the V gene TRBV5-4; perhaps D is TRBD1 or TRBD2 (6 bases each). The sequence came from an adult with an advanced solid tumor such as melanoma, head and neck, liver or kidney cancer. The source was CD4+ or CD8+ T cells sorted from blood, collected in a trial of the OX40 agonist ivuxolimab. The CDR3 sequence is CASSPRGGTAYEQYF. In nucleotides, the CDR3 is TGTGCCAGCAGCCCCAGAGGGGGGACGGCCTACGAGCAGTACTTC.